The 20 T cell receptor beta chains given below trace back to one sample, sequenced in a study of blood T cell repertoires in COVID-19 (TCRdb year 2020). Library creation used the immunoSEQ multiplex PCR assay. Drawn from immuneACCESS, this table holds only the in-frame rearrangements with V and J called that TCRdb kept. Clones are partly lost; checked studies trace under half to an unresolved V gene and leave the rest unexplained. The sample table holds 75,000 to 90,000 clones, of which roughly 91% were seen once. 1.9% of the sample is held by the ten biggest clonotypes. The sequencing sample was made of peripheral blood. These receptors all stem from a woman aged 50 to 60 in a cohort sampled during active COVID-19.

The chain combines TRBV5-1 with TRBJ2-3; 11 nucleotides align to TRBD2. J lost 5 bases, V lost 2 bases, and 1 base had no gene match. Per germline, CDR1 SGHRS and CDR2 YFSETQ. The CDR3 covers 14 residues. DNA of the CDR3: TGCGCCAGCAGCTTCACTAGCGGGGGAGATACGCAGTATTTT. Its translation is CASSFTSGGDTQYF.

This chain connects TRBV9 to TRBJ1-2; 7 bases line up with TRBD1. This CDR3 spans 14 amino acids. Germline V lookup: CDR1 SGDLS, CDR2 YYNGEE. J was trimmed by 4 bases and V by 0 bases; bases with no gene match: 3. Here the CDR3 DNA reads TGTGCCAGCAGCGTAGGGCAGGGGGGCTATGGCTACACCTTC. Translating gives CASSVGQGGYGYTF.

The chain combines TRBV5-6 with TRBJ1-2, with 11 bases identical to TRBD1. V trimming: 0 bases; J trimming: 3 bases; junction bases outside the gene matches: 10. Looked up from germline, CDR1 is SGHDT and CDR2 is YYEEEE. This CDR3 is built from 18 residues. CDR3 in amino acids: CASSLAPGGQGGYYGYTF. CDR3 coding DNA: TGTGCCAGCAGCTTGGCGCCCGGGGGACAGGGGGGATACTATGGCTACACCTTC. The whole variable domain, remainder taken from reference TRBV5-6 and TRBJ1-2, is DAGVTQSPTHLIKTRGQQVTLRCSPKSGHDTVSWYQQALGQGPQFIFQYYEEEERQRGNFPDRFSGHQFPNYSSELNVNALLLGDSALYLCASSLAPGGQGGYYGYTFGSGTRLTVV.

The chain couples TRBV6-2 or TRBV6-3 to TRBJ2-1, with 8 nucleotides matching TRBD2. This CDR3 contains 17 residues. With V trimmed by 5 bases and J by 2 bases, 11 bases remained unmatched. Germline CDR1 is MNHEY and CDR2 is SVGEGT. The CDR3 nucleotides read TGTGCCAGCAGTGACCCCAAGGGGCGGGGGGCCTACAATGAGCAGTTCTTC. It codes for CASSDPKGRGAYNEQFF.

This chain connects TRBV19 to TRBJ1-1; TRBD1 agrees at 7 bases. Germline V gene lookup returns CDR1 LNHDA and CDR2 SQIVND (reference sequence). Trimming removed 2 bases from V and 5 bases from J; junction bases left unmatched: 5. The CDR3 is made up of 14 amino acids. CDR3 sequence: CASSIQGVGTEAFF. The CDR3, as DNA: TGTGCCAGTAGTATACAGGGGGTGGGGACTGAAGCTTTCTTT.

V gene TRBV7-9 combines with J gene TRBJ2-5, with 10 bases fitting TRBD1. CDR3 size: 15 residues. Germline trimming cut 5 bases from V and 6 bases from J; bases unmatched to any gene: 9. The germline V gene has CDR1 SEHNR and CDR2 FQNEAQ (reference sequence). The CDR3 DNA reads as TGTGCCAGCAGCCCCCGGGACAGGGGAGGGCAGACCCAGTACTTC. Encoded protein: CASSPRDRGGQTQYF.

V gene TRBV12-3 or TRBV12-4 combines with J gene TRBJ1-1; D call uncertain. The V end was cut by 4 bases, the J end by 3 bases, with 6 bases between. The CDR3 runs 12 residues. CDR3 coding DNA: TGTGCCAGCAGTTATACTTACACTGAAGCTTTCTTT. Its protein product is CASSYTYTEAFF.

The chain uses TRBV6-5 and TRBJ2-7, with 12 bases that match TRBD1. V lost 2 bases, J lost 5 bases, and 4 bases stayed unmatched. Per germline, CDR1 MNHEY and CDR2 SVGAGI. This CDR3 is built from 15 residues. Here the CDR3 DNA reads TGTGCCAGCAGTTACCGGGACAGGGGGCTGAACGAGCAGTACTTC. Its translation: CASSYRDRGLNEQYF.

This clone was recorded once. J is TRBJ2-7 and V is TRBV7-3; 9 bases map to TRBD1. The CDR3 totals 13 residues. V shed 5 bases, J shed 6 bases, and the junction held 5 bases outside the gene matches. Germline CDR1 is SGHTA and CDR2 is FQGTGA. The CDR3 protein is CASSTYRGPEQYF. The CDR3 DNA reads TGTGCCAGCAGCACGTACAGGGGGCCCGAGCAGTACTTC.

The J gene is TRBJ1-3, the V gene TRBV11-3; TRBD1 matches at 9 bases. V was clipped by 1 base and J by 2 bases; unmatched bases: 6. The CDR3 is 17 residues long. CDR1 and CDR2 from the germline V gene are SGHNT and YENEEA. The CDR3 nucleotides read TGTGCCAGCAGCTTAGCCTCCGGGACAGGGACTGGAAACACCATATATTTT. Translation: CASSLASGTGTGNTIYF.

This clone was observed a single time. V usage is TRBV13 and J usage is TRBJ2-5, with TRBD2 identical over 7 bases. The germline V gene encodes CDR1 PRHDT and CDR2 FYEKMQ (reference sequence). V trimming: 0 bases; J trimming: 2 bases; junction bases outside the gene matches: 3. The CDR3 loop spans 15 amino acids. The CDR3 loop is CASSLGPSGQETQYF. Here the CDR3 DNA reads TGTGCCAGCAGCTTAGGCCCTAGCGGTCAAGAGACCCAGTACTTC.

The rearrangement links TRBV19 to TRBJ1-2; D ambiguous. The germline gives CDR1 LNHDA, CDR2 SQIVND (reference sequence). The V and J ends lost 8 bases and 2 bases respectively, with 6 bases between them. The CDR3 covers 11 residues. The CDR3 nucleotides read TGTGCCAGTGGCAAGAACTATGGCTACACCTTC. Its translation: CASGKNYGYTF.

This clone occurred once. The CDR3: CASSQGTGYTEAFF. Written as DNA, the CDR3 is TGTGCCAGCAGTCAGGGGACTGGTTACACTGAAGCTTTCTTT. The J gene is TRBJ1-1, the V gene TRBV6-6, with D possibly being TRBD1 (6 bases). Trimming stripped 5 bases from V and 3 bases from J, with 13 bases between. The V gene's germline CDR1 is MNHNY and CDR2 SVGAGI (reference sequence). The CDR3 is 14 residues long.

The rearrangement uses TRBV30 and TRBJ2-7; the D gene is possibly TRBD2 (6 bases). This CDR3 contains 15 residues. V lost 1 base to trimming and J lost 9 bases, with 22 bases between them. Germline CDR1 and CDR2: GTSNPN and SVGIG (reference sequence). The CDR3 is CAWSAQNLPGGWQYF. The CDR3 nucleotides read TGTGCCTGGAGTGCCCAAAATCTACCCGGGGGATGGCAGTACTTC.

This chain links TRBV28 with TRBJ2-7; D gene ambiguous. The CDR3 has 11 amino acids. Germline V lookup: CDR1 MDHEN, CDR2 SYDVKM. The V and J ends lost 7 bases and 5 bases respectively, with 9 bases between them. The CDR3 DNA reads TGTGCCAGCACCCTCGAGGACGAGCAGTACTTC. It specifies CASTLEDEQYF.

The chain links TRBV5-1 to TRBJ2-5, with D tentatively TRBD1 (6 bases). V was shortened by 0 bases and J by 5 bases, with 17 bases between the two germline ends. Germline V gene data show CDR1 as SGHRS and CDR2 as YFSETQ. CDR3 length equals 16 residues. The CDR3: CASSLATGRLPETQYF. In nucleotides, the CDR3 is TGCGCCAGCAGCTTGGCCACAGGGCGACTCCCCGAGACCCAGTACTTC.

The chain couples TRBV3-1 (or the pseudogene TRBV3-2) to TRBJ2-4; D perhaps matches TRBD1 (8 bases). V was cut by 1 base and J by 4 bases, with 17 bases left in between. CDR1 is LGHDT, CDR2 YNNKEL, per germline (reference sequence). The CDR3 spans 17 residues. Written as DNA, the CDR3 is TGTGCCAGCAGCCAAGGCCGACAGGGGAGGGGAAAAAACATTCAGTACTTC. Translation gives CASSQGRQGRGKNIQYF.

The chain is built from TRBV19 and TRBJ1-1; no clear D. Germline CDR1 LNHDA, CDR2 SQIVND (reference sequence). V was trimmed by 5 bases and J by 2 bases, leaving 9 bases between them. The CDR3 spans 13 residues. CDR3 sequence: CASSFQKNTEAFF. As DNA, the CDR3 is TGTGCCAGTAGTTTCCAGAAAAACACTGAAGCTTTCTTT.

The chain has TRBV18 and TRBJ2-7; 8 bases fit TRBD1. The V gene end was trimmed by 1 base and the J gene end by 5 bases; junction bases not matched to a gene: 7. The CDR3 runs 15 residues. The germline V gene encodes CDR1 KGHSH and CDR2 LQKENI. The CDR3 DNA reads TGTGCCAGCTCACCACGAGGTCAGGGGGCCCACGAGCAGTACTTC. It is translated as CASSPRGQGAHEQYF.

This clone was recorded only once. The V and J genes are TRBV10-3 and TRBJ1-2, with TRBD1 matching over 9 bases. This CDR3 comprises 15 residues. Trimming took 4 bases from V and 1 from J; bases not matched to a gene: 4. Per the germline V gene, CDR1 is ENHRY and CDR2 is SYGVKD. CDR3 in DNA: TGTGCCATCAGTGGAGGACAGGGGAGTAACTATGGCTACACCTTC. Amino acids: CAISGGQGSNYGYTF.